This section outlines one TCR beta chain sequence together with its context. The data were taken from a study of blood T cell repertoires in COVID-19. Study as a whole: Whether acute or convalescent, the COVID-19 samples came from the United States, Italy and Spain.

Authors' data handling: Estimates of nucleated cell counts were drawn from the amplification of reference gene primers. Measured with immunoSEQ multiplex PCR; TCRdb has only the in-frame clones, and not every one. Clonal size and the V and J genes are those of that table, whereas D and trimming came from the DNA. The profile shows around 300,000 clones, roughly nine tenths of them singletons. The TCR originated in a woman in her twenties or thirties with COVID-19, enrolled during active disease. Sequences were obtained from peripheral blood.

This CDR3 reads CASSLGEGTQPQHF. The CDR3 DNA reads TGCGCCAGCAGCCTGGGGGAGGGCACTCAGCCCCAGCATTTT. The chain recombines TRBV5-1 with TRBJ1-5, with D tentatively TRBD1 (5 bases). The germline CDR1 and CDR2 sequences are SGHRS and YFSETQ. CDR3 size: 14 residues. The germline V and J ends were trimmed by 4 bases and 6 bases, with 14 bases remaining between them.